These T cell receptor beta chains were read from a single sample in a study of immune characterization of retroperitoneal liposarcoma. A single record per CDR3 protein comes from TCRdb applying MiXCR to the PCR reads. Of about 9,700 distinct CDR3 sequences detected, about a quarter appear once; the ten largest clones hold 8.5%. The sample was tumor tissue. The origin of the receptors is a female donor with retroperitoneal liposarcoma. Both conserved end residues are part of each CDR3. D genes are given only for firm matches. Only some rows state a clone size, as once, few, many or a class for expanded clones.

DNA: TGTGCTAGTGGTTCCGTGCGGTCAGGGAGGACTGAAGCTTTCTTT
CDR3: CASGSVRSGRTEAFF
size: .
J: TRBJ1-1
V: TRBV12-5
D: .

DNA: TGTGCCAGCAGTCGTAGACAGGGGACGAACACCGGGGAGCTGTTTTTT
CDR3: CASSRRQGTNTGELFF
size: .
J: TRBJ2-2
V: TRBV6-1
D: TRBD1

DNA: TGTGCCAGCAGTGAAACACACTATGGCTACACCTTC
CDR3: CASSETHYGYTF
size: few
J: TRBJ1-2
V: TRBV6-1
D: .

DNA: TGTGCCAGCAGCTTAGATAGCGGGAGCTACAATGAGCAGTTCTTC
CDR3: CASSLDSGSYNEQFF
size: medium-sized
J: TRBJ2-1
V: TRBV7-2
D: TRBD2

DNA: TGTGCCAGCAGCCAGGGGGCGCGCAACGAGCAGTACTTC
CDR3: CASSQGARNEQYF
size: medium-sized
J: TRBJ2-7
V: TRBV12-3/TRBV12-4
D: TRBD1

DNA: TGTGCCAGCAGTTCCGGGGGGGAAAAACTGTTTTTT
CDR3: CASSSGGEKLFF
size: few
J: TRBJ1-4
V: TRBV6-1
D: .

DNA: TGCGCCAGCAACTGGGGCGGGACAGATACGCAGTATTTT
CDR3: CASNWGGTDTQYF
size: .
J: TRBJ2-3
V: TRBV10-2
D: .

DNA: TGTGCCAGTCGGCGGTTGCAAGAGACCCAGTACTTC
CDR3: CASRRLQETQYF
size: .
J: TRBJ2-5
V: TRBV27
D: .

DNA: TGTGCCAGCAGTTCTCCTGACAGGGGCGAGCAGTTCTTC
CDR3: CASSSPDRGEQFF
size: many
J: TRBJ2-1
V: TRBV12-3/TRBV12-4
D: TRBD1

DNA: TGTGCCAGCAGCTTTACGGAGAACACTGAAGCTTTCTTT
CDR3: CASSFTENTEAFF
size: many
J: TRBJ1-1
V: TRBV7-2
D: .

DNA: TGTGCCAGCAGCGCCGGGATCGGGAGGGAGCAGTACTTC
CDR3: CASSAGIGREQYF
size: medium-sized
J: TRBJ2-7
V: TRBV11-3
D: TRBD2

DNA: TGTGCCAGCAGTTTCAATCCGGGACACGCAGTGGACGAGCAGTACTTC
CDR3: CASSFNPGHAVDEQYF
size: .
J: TRBJ2-7
V: TRBV6-6
D: .

DNA: TGTGCCAGCAGTGACGCGACTAGCGGGGCCACAGATACGCAGTATTTT
CDR3: CASSDATSGATDTQYF
size: few
J: TRBJ2-3
V: TRBV6-1
D: TRBD2

DNA: TGTGCCAGCAGTCCCGGACAGGGTGGGGGTTCACCCCTCCACTTT
CDR3: CASSPGQGGGSPLHF
size: medium-sized
J: TRBJ1-6
V: TRBV12-3/TRBV12-4
D: TRBD1

DNA: TGTGCCAGCAGCCCAACGGGGACCAAAGGTGAGCAGTTCTTC
CDR3: CASSPTGTKGEQFF
size: few
J: TRBJ2-1
V: TRBV7-3
D: .

DNA: TGTGCCAGCAGCTTAGTGGAGGGGGCGCGTAACACTGAAGCTTTCTTT
CDR3: CASSLVEGARNTEAFF
size: many
J: TRBJ1-1
V: TRBV7-2
D: TRBD1

DNA: TGTGCTAGCAGCTTAAGGGAATTGGGTGAGCAGTACTTC
CDR3: CASSLRELGEQYF
size: medium-sized
J: TRBJ2-5
V: TRBV7-7
D: .

DNA: TGCGCCAGCAGCCAGCAAGGCCCAATAGAAGAGACCCAGTACTTC
CDR3: CASSQQGPIEETQYF
size: .
J: TRBJ2-5
V: TRBV4-3
D: .

DNA: TGTGCCAGCAGCTCAGGGGGCGCTTCCTACGAGCAGTTCTTC
CDR3: CASSSGGASYEQFF
size: .
J: TRBJ2-1
V: TRBV5-3
D: TRBD1

DNA: TGCGCCAGCAGTGAAGGGGGGGGTTTTAATGAGCAGTTCTTC
CDR3: CASSEGGGFNEQFF
size: few
J: TRBJ2-1
V: TRBV10-2
D: .

DNA: TGTGCCAGCAGCGTCCGCCCCCGGGACAGGGGCTCCCTGTCCAGCGCCTACGAGCAGTTCTTC
CDR3: CASSVRPRDRGSLSSAYEQFF
size: many
J: TRBJ2-1
V: TRBV12-3/TRBV12-4
D: TRBD1

DNA: TGTGCCAGCAGTCCTCAGGGTACAGATACGCAGTATTTT
CDR3: CASSPQGTDTQYF
size: .
J: TRBJ2-3
V: TRBV6-1
D: .

DNA: TGTGCCAGCAATCCCGGCGTCGCCTACGAGCAGTACTTC
CDR3: CASNPGVAYEQYF
size: medium-sized
J: TRBJ2-7
V: TRBV6-1
D: .

DNA: TGTGCCAGCACCATGGCCCTCGGGCCCTACTACGAGCAGTACTTC
CDR3: CASTMALGPYYEQYF
size: medium-sized
J: TRBJ2-7
V: TRBV7-2
D: .